Presented here are 22 T cell receptor beta chains from one specimen sequenced in a study of regulatory T cells in long-lasting Graves disease. As for time point: newly diagnosed GD, antithyroid drugs for less than 3 months. Isolated PBMC RNA provided the starting material for the TCR library. Investigators prepared the TCR beta libraries by applying iRepertoire HTBI primers and Arm-PCR of CDR3 regions. TCRdb processed the multiplex PCR reads anew with MiXCR; each CDR3 protein has one entry. The sample carries a few hundred thousand distinct CDR3 sequences, about a sixth recorded once. This sample was also put to use in a study of T cells in Graves' hyperthyroidism and ophthalmopathy.

The sequences come from peripheral blood mononuclear cells (PBMCs), collected at new diagnosis, from a patient treated with antithyroid drugs. Receptor source: a man between 40 and 49 years old with Graves disease.

This clonotype was found many times. V and J are TRBV5-1 and TRBJ1-1; D is unresolved. V lost 1 base to trimming and J lost 1 base, with 14 bases between them. CDR1 SGHRS and CDR2 YFSETQ come from the germline V gene. The CDR3 covers 16 residues. The CDR3 protein is CASSLLSVLSNTEAFF. DNA for the CDR3: TGCGCCAGCAGCTTGCTTTCGGTCCTATCGAACACTGAAGCTTTCTTT. The full variable domain, in which reference TRBV5-1 and TRBJ1-1 provide the parts outside the CDR3, is KAGVTQTPRYLIKTRGQQVTLSCSPISGHRSVSWYQQTPGQGLQFLFEYFSETQRNKGNFPGRFSGRQFSNSRSEMNVSTLELGDSALYLCASSLLSVLSNTEAFFGQGTRLTVV.

This clonotype was detected ten times or more. The gene calls are TRBV3-1 and TRBJ2-1; 9 positions match TRBD2. The germline V gene encodes CDR1 LGHDT and CDR2 YNNKEL (reference sequence). The CDR3 loop spans 13 amino acids. V gave up 2 bases and J gave up 12 bases; unmatched junction bases: 5. Here the CDR3 reads CASSQQLAGRQFF. Written as DNA, the CDR3 is TGTGCCAGCAGCCAACAGCTAGCGGGGAGGCAGTTCTTC.

The chain carries TRBV5-1 and TRBJ2-1, with D unclear. The length of the CDR3 is 16 residues. CDR1 and CDR2 from the germline V gene are SGHRS and YFSETQ. The ends were cut back, 4 bases at V and 4 bases at J, with 18 bases in the middle. In DNA, the CDR3 is TGCGCCAGCAGCCCGACGGACGGTGTCGTATACAATGAGCAGTTCTTC. It encodes CASSPTDGVVYNEQFF.

This rearrangement joins TRBV5-5 to TRBJ1-5; D unclear. The CDR3 extends over 13 amino acids. Germline CDR1 SGHKS, CDR2 YYEKEE (reference sequence). Trimming pared 2 bases from V and 3 bases from J, leaving 6 bases between. CDR3 DNA sequence: TGTGCCAGCAGCTTCTTAATCAATCAGCCCCAGCATTTT. Encoded protein: CASSFLINQPQHF.

This clonotype was found a few times. The V call is TRBV28, the J call TRBJ2-7; D is perhaps TRBD1 (5 bases). Germline-derived CDR1 and CDR2 are MDHEN and SYDVKM. V gave up 6 bases and J gave up 3 bases, with 21 bases separating them. This CDR3 region has 16 residues. The CDR3 reads CASRPRTPVDLYEQYF. DNA of the CDR3: TGTGCCAGCAGACCTAGGACACCGGTTGATCTCTACGAGCAGTACTTC.

J is TRBJ1-4 and V is TRBV4-2, with 8 bases lining up with TRBD1. This CDR3 is built from 16 residues. Per the germline V gene, CDR1 is LGHNA and CDR2 is YNFKEQ. V was clipped by 0 bases and J by 7 bases; unmatched bases: 7. The CDR3: CASSQDLGQVGEKLFF. CDR3 DNA sequence: TGTGCCAGCAGCCAAGATTTGGGACAGGTTGGTGAAAAACTGTTTTTT.

This clonotype was found a few times. The chain carries TRBV18 and TRBJ2-1; no clear D. CDR3 length: 13 amino acids. Trimming stripped 1 base from V and 7 bases from J, with 8 bases between. The V gene's germline CDR1 is KGHSH and CDR2 LQKENI. The CDR3 coding sequence is TGTGCCAGCTCACCACTTCCCGAAAATGAGCAGTTCTTC. Translation: CASSPLPENEQFF.

The chain has TRBV20-1 and TRBJ1-2; the D gene is possibly TRBD1 (6 bases). The CDR3 extends over 13 amino acids. V was shortened by 6 bases and J by 7 bases, with 18 bases between the two germline ends. Germline V gene sequence: CDR1 DFQATT, CDR2 SNEGSKA (reference sequence). The CDR3 nucleotides are TGCAGTGCCCAGGAGGGGGGGTCGTCTGGCTACACCTTC. Its translation: CSAQEGGSSGYTF.

This clonotype was counted many times. The CDR3: CASTRGTGGFRGTGELFF. DNA for the CDR3: TGTGCCAGCACGAGAGGGACAGGGGGGTTTCGTGGCACCGGGGAGCTGTTTTTT. The V call is TRBV12-3 or TRBV12-4, the J call TRBJ2-2, with 11 bases aligning to TRBD1. The CDR3 has 18 amino acids. Losses at the gene ends were 7 bases for V and 4 bases for J; bases not matched to a gene: 14.

The rearrangement joins TRBV4-3 to TRBJ2-3, with unresolved D. Trimming cost V 0 bases and J 0 bases, with 7 bases left between them. This CDR3 has 15 amino acids. CDR1 LGHNA and CDR2 YSLEER come from the germline V gene. This CDR3 is CASSQEASSTDTQYF. DNA for the CDR3: TGCGCCAGCAGCCAAGAGGCCAGTAGCACAGATACGCAGTATTTT.

This chain links TRBV20-1 with TRBJ2-3, with 7 positions matching TRBD2. The germline V gene has CDR1 DFQATT and CDR2 SNEGSKA (reference sequence). J lost 5 bases, V lost 5 bases, and 7 bases had no gene match. The CDR3 spans 13 residues. The CDR3 spells CSAGAGMGDTQYF. The CDR3 DNA follows: TGCAGTGCTGGAGCGGGGATGGGAGATACGCAGTATTTT.

The sample holds many counts of this clonotype. This chain uses TRBV6-2 or TRBV6-3 with TRBJ2-1; D may be TRBD1 (6 bases). Germline loops: CDR1 MNHEY, CDR2 SVGEGT. The CDR3 has 13 amino acids. Trimming left V 6 bases short and J 9 bases short, with 15 bases between. CDR3 in amino acids: CASSYTGYAEQFF. In DNA form, the CDR3 reads TGTGCCAGCAGCTATACAGGGTATGCTGAGCAGTTCTTC.

Concerning this clonotype: A much larger clone is a single base away; this may be a read error. Without the conserved terminal phenylalanine or tryptophan, this CDR3 likely stems from a read error. The V call is TRBV3-1, the J call TRBJ2-5; D possibly corresponds to TRBD2 (5 bases). The CDR3 has 12 residues. In germline, CDR1 is LGHDT, CDR2 YNNKEL (reference sequence). The V and J ends lost 5 bases and 11 bases respectively, with 15 bases between them. CDR3 in amino acids: CASSFPTTPQYS. The CDR3, as DNA: TGTGCCAGCAGCTTCCCGACTACGCCACAGTACTCC.

This clonotype was seen more than once but under ten times. This rearrangement joins TRBV19 to TRBJ2-7, with D possibly being TRBD2 (6 bases). V was trimmed by 6 bases and J by 3 bases, leaving 21 bases between them. The CDR3 spans 16 residues. CDR1 and CDR2 from the germline V gene are LNHDA and SQIVND (reference sequence). The CDR3 sequence: CASSRAPGGGSYEQYF. The CDR3 bases are TGTGCCAGTAGCAGGGCACCGGGCGGAGGGAGCTACGAGCAGTACTTC.

Concerning this clonotype: It differs at one base from a far larger clone, so likely a read error. The CDR3 DNA follows: TGTGCCAGCAGCCCCTATTACTCCTCGGATGGAAAACTGTTTTTT. Amino acids: CASSPYYSSDGKLFF. The chain links TRBV27 to TRBJ1-4; no definite D call. Trimming pared 6 bases from V and 10 bases from J, leaving 21 bases between. The CDR3 covers 15 residues. Germline CDR1 is MNHEY and CDR2 is SMNVEV (reference sequence).

V usage is TRBV19 and J usage is TRBJ1-2; D possibly corresponds to TRBD1 (6 bases). The V end was cut by 7 bases, the J end by 8 bases, with 17 bases between. This CDR3 comprises 13 residues. Germline assignment: CDR1 LNHDA and CDR2 SQIVND (reference sequence). The CDR3 sequence is CASTHDRPKGYTF. In nucleotides, the CDR3 is TGTGCCAGTACTCATGACAGGCCCAAAGGCTACACCTTC.

This clonotype was found many times. V and J are TRBV7-2 and TRBJ2-3; 9 bases match TRBD2. Germline loops: CDR1 SGHTA, CDR2 FQGNSA. The junction had 8 bases not matched to a gene; V was cut back by 4 bases and J by 3 bases. The CDR3 sequence is 16 residues long. The CDR3 sequence: CASSSQGLAGTDTQYF. The CDR3 region has the DNA TGTGCCAGCAGCTCACAGGGCCTAGCGGGGACAGATACGCAGTATTTT.

The chain joins TRBV27 to TRBJ1-3; D not certain. The germline CDR1 and CDR2 sequences are MNHEY and SMNVEV (reference sequence). The CDR3 has 13 amino acids. V gave up 6 bases and J gave up 0 bases, with 6 bases separating them. CDR3 nucleotides: TGTGCCAGCAGGCAGCTCTCTGGAAACACCATATATTTT. Residues: CASRQLSGNTIYF.

This clonotype was counted ten times or more. V and J are TRBV20-1 and TRBJ1-5; no firm D call. Per germline, CDR1 DFQATT and CDR2 SNEGSKA (reference sequence). Trimming removed 1 base at V and 6 bases at J, with 13 bases between. The CDR3 extends over 14 amino acids. The CDR3 spells CSARVPGPPQPQHF. Written as DNA, the CDR3 is TGCAGTGCTAGAGTCCCAGGCCCCCCTCAGCCCCAGCATTTT.

This clonotype occurred many times. The CDR3 reads CASSSEGLAGYEQYF. For the CDR3, the DNA is TGTGCCAGCAGCTCCGAGGGGCTAGCGGGGTACGAGCAGTACTTC. The V and J genes are TRBV7-9 and TRBJ2-7; TRBD2 agrees at 9 bases. The germline CDR1 and CDR2 sequences are SEHNR and FQNEAQ (reference sequence). Trimming removed 4 bases from V and 4 bases from J; junction bases left unmatched: 8. The CDR3 has 15 amino acids.

This clonotype came up many times. The rearrangement links TRBV28 to TRBJ2-3; a weak D match, TRBD2 (7 bases). V was shortened by 2 bases and J by 5 bases, with 17 bases between the two germline ends. Germline CDR1 and CDR2: MDHEN and SYDVKM. The CDR3 length is 16 residues. The CDR3 protein is CASSLGGAGALDTQYF. CDR3 nucleotide sequence: TGTGCCAGCAGTTTAGGAGGGGCGGGGGCTCTAGATACGCAGTATTTT. The whole variable domain, remainder taken from reference TRBV28 and TRBJ2-3, is DVKVTQSSRYLVKRTGEKVFLECVQDMDHENMFWYRQDPGLGLRLIYFSYDVKMKEKGDIPEGYSVSREKKERFSLILESASTNQTSMYLCASSLGGAGALDTQYFGPGTRLTVL.

For the CDR3, the DNA is TGTGCCAGCAGTGAAGGACAGGGTTCCTACGAGCAGTACTTC. Translation: CASSEGQGSYEQYF. The chain carries TRBV27 and TRBJ2-7, with TRBD1 matching over 8 bases. V shed 5 bases and J 1 base; nucleotides not matched to a gene: 4. Germline V gives CDR1 MNHEY, CDR2 SMNVEV (reference sequence). The CDR3 is made up of 14 amino acids.